This T cell receptor beta chain was sequenced for a study of response to subunit inactivated influenza vaccine. Whole-study results and caveats: Authors suggested each seasonal influenza vaccination recruits few new T cells.

V was pared by 0 bases and J by 9 bases, with 17 bases between. From germline, CDR1 is DFQATT and CDR2 SNEGSKA (reference sequence). The CDR3 is 14 amino acids. One entry per CDR3 protein, called by TCRdb with MiXCR from the RT-PCR reads. The repertoire holds 500,000 to 650,000 distinct CDR3 sequences, 6% to 9% seen once, with 10% to 15% in the top ten. This clonotype was observed a handful of times. Its target is not known. The receptor's source is a man between 50 and 69 years old who received an inactivated influenza vaccine. J is TRBJ2-5 and V is TRBV20-1, with D perhaps TRBD1 or TRBD2 (7 bases each). The source material was PBMCs from blood, sampled less than 30 months after vaccination. The CDR3 is CSARDQGGAFAQYF. The CDR3 DNA follows: TGCAGTGCTAGAGATCAGGGGGGGGCCTTCGCCCAGTACTTC.